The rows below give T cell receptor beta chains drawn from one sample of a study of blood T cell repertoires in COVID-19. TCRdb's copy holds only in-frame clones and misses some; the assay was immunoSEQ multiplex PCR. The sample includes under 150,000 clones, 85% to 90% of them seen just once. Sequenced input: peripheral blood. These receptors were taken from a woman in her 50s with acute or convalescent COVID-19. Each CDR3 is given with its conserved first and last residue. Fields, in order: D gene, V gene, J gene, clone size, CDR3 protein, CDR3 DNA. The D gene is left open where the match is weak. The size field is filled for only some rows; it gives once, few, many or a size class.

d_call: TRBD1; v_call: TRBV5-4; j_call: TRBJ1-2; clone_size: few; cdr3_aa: CASSQGAGYGYTF; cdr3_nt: TGTGCCAGCAGCCAGGGGGCCGGCTATGGCTACACCTTC
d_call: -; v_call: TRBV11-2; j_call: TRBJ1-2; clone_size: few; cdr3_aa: CASTTLGPGQGNYGYTF; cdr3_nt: TGTGCCAGCACCACCCTTGGGCCAGGGCAAGGGAACTATGGCTACACCTTC
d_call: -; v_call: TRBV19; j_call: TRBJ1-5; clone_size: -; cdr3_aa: CASSIGRRSSNQPQHF; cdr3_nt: TGTGCCAGTAGTATCGGGAGGAGATCTAGCAATCAGCCCCAGCATTTT
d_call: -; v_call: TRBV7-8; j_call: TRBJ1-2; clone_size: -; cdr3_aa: CASSSSFRDTGSYGYTF; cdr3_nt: TGTGCCAGCAGCTCCTCTTTTCGGGACACCGGCAGCTATGGCTACACCTTC
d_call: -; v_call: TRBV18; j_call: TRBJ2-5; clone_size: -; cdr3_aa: CASSPQNAETQYF; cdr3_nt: TGTGCCAGCTCACCCCAGAATGCAGAGACCCAGTACTTC
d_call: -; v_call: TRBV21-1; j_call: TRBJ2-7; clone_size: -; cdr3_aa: CASSKPGGDPYEQYF; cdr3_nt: TGTGCCAGCAGCAAACCGGGGGGGGACCCCTACGAGCAGTACTTC
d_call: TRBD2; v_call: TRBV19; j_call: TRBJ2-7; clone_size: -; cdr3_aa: CASSWAGGEQYF; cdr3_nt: TGTGCCAGTTCTTGGGCCGGGGGGGAGCAGTACTTC
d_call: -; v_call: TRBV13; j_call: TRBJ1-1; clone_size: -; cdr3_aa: CASSLGRSTEAFF; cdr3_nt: TGTGCCAGCAGCTTAGGCCGTAGCACTGAAGCTTTCTTT
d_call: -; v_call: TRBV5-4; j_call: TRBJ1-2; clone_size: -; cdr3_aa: CASSLDRNYGYTF; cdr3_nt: TGTGCCAGCAGCCTCGACAGAAACTATGGCTACACCTTC
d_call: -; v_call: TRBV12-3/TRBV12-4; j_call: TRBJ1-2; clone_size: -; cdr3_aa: CASSLQGSGYTF; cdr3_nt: TGTGCCAGCAGTTTACAGGGTAGCGGCTACACCTTC
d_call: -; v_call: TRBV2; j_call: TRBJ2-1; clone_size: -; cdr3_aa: CASSVLLDSTAYNEQFF; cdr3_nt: TGTGCCAGCAGTGTTCTACTAGATTCCACCGCCTACAATGAGCAGTTCTTC
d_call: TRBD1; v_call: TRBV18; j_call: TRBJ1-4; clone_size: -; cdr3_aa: CASSPEDRWEKLFF; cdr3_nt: TGTGCCAGCTCACCAGAGGACAGGTGGGAAAAACTGTTTTTT
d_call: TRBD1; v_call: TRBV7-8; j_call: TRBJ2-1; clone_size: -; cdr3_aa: CASSPGQGDEQFF; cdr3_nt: TGTGCCAGCAGCCCGGGACAGGGGGATGAGCAGTTCTTC
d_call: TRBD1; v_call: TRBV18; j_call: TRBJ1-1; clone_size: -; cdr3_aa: CASRTGQMNTEAFF; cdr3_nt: TGTGCCAGCCGGACGGGACAGATGAACACTGAAGCTTTCTTT
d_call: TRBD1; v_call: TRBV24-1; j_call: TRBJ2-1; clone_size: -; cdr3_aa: CATGRGSYNEQFF; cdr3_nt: TGTGCCACCGGCAGGGGGTCCTACAATGAGCAGTTCTTC
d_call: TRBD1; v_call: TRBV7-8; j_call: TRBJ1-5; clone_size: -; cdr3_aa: CASSLGTGTYQPQHF; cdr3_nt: TGTGCCAGCAGCTTAGGGACAGGGACTTACCAGCCCCAGCATTTT
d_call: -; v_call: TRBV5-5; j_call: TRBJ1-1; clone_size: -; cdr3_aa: CASSLSTGMNTEAFF; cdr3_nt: TGTGCCAGCAGCTTGTCGACAGGAATGAACACTGAAGCTTTCTTT
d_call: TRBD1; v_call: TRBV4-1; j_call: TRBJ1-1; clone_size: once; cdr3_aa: CASSQADRDNTEAFF; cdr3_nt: TGCGCCAGCAGCCAGGCCGACAGGGACAACACTGAAGCTTTCTTT
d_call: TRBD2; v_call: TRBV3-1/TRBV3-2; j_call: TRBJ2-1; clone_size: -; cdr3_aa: CASSFSGGGDEQFF; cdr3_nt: TGTGCCAGCAGCTTCAGCGGGGGAGGCGATGAGCAGTTCTTC
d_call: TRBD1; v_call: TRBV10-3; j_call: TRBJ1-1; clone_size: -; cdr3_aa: CAITGDRDGTEAFF; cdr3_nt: TGTGCCATCACAGGAGACAGGGACGGGACTGAAGCTTTCTTT
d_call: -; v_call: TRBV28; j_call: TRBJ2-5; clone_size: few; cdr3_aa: CASSLEVRGGETQYF; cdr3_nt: TGTGCCAGCAGTTTAGAGGTTAGGGGGGGGGAGACCCAGTACTTC
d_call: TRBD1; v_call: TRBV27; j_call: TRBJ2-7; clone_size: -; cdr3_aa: CASSPGGTGVGQYF; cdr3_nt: TGTGCCAGCAGTCCTGGCGGCACAGGGGTAGGCCAGTACTTT
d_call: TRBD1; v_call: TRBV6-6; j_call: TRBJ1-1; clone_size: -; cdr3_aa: CASTDQGAVTEAFF; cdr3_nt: TGTGCCAGCACGGACCAGGGGGCGGTCACTGAAGCTTTCTTT
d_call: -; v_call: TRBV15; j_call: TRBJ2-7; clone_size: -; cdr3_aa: CATSRGRGSYEQYF; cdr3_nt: TGTGCCACCAGCAGGGGGAGAGGCTCCTACGAGCAGTACTTC
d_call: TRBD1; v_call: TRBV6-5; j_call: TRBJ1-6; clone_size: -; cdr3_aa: CASSYSQGGYNSPLHF; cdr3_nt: TGTGCCAGCAGTTACTCCCAGGGGGGATACAATTCACCCCTCCACTTT
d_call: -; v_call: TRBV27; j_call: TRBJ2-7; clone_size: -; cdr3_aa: CASRVGRTVKYF; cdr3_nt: TGTGCCAGCAGGGTGGGACGGACAGTAAAGTACTTC
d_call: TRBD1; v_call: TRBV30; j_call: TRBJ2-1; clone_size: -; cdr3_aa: CAWVIPPRDRGYNEQFF; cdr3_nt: TGTGCCTGGGTCATACCCCCACGGGACAGGGGTTACAATGAGCAGTTCTTC
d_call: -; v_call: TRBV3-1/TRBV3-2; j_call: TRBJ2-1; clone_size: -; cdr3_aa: CASSQGGGLEQFF; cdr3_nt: TGTGCCAGCAGCCAGGGAGGAGGACTTGAGCAGTTCTTC
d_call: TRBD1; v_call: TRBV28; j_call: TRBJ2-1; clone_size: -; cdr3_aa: CASSQLQGFIGQFF; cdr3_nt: TGTGCCAGCAGTCAGTTACAGGGGTTTATTGGGCAGTTCTTC
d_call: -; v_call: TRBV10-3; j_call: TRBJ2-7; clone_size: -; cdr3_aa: CAISSPLAPGEQYF; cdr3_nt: TGTGCCATCAGTAGCCCCCTTGCTCCGGGTGAGCAGTACTTC
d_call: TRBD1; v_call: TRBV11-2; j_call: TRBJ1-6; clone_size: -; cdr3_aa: CASSLLQGLGSPLHF; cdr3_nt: TGTGCCAGCAGCTTACTACAGGGGTTGGGTTCACCCCTCCACTTT
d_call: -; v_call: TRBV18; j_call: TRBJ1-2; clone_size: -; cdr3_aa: CASSPRQNYGYTF; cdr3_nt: TGTGCCAGCTCACCACGACAGAACTATGGCTACACCTTC
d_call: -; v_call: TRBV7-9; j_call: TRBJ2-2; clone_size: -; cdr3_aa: CASSLTATGELFF; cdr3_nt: TGTGCCAGCAGCCTGACAGCCACCGGGGAGCTGTTTTTT
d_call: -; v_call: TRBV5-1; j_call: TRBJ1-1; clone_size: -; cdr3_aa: CASSLAVRGTEAFF; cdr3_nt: TGCGCCAGCAGCTTGGCCGTTAGGGGCACTGAAGCTTTCTTT
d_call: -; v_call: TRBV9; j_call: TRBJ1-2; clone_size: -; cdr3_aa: CASSVGPQGNYGYTF; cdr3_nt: TGTGCCAGCAGCGTAGGACCCCAGGGGAACTATGGCTACACCTTC
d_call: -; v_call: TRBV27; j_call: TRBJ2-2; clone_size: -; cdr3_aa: CASSLSQGRAGELFF; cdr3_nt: TGTGCCAGCAGTTTATCGCAGGGGCGGGCCGGGGAGCTGTTTTTT
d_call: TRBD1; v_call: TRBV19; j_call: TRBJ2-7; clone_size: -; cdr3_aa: CASSIDQGAMYF; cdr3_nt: TGTGCCAGTAGTATAGACCAGGGGGCGATGTACTTC
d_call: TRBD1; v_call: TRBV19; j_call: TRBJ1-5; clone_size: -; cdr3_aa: CASSIVGQSNQPQHF; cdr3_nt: TGTGCCAGTAGTATAGTGGGACAGAGCAATCAGCCCCAGCATTTT
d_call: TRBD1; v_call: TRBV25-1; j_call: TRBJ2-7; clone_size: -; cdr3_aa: CASSVEQGSSYEQYF; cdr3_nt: TGTGCCAGCAGTGTGGAACAGGGGAGCTCCTACGAGCAGTACTTC
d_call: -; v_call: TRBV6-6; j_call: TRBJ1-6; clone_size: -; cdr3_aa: CASSASSYNSPLHF; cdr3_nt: TGTGCCAGCAGCGCTAGCTCCTATAATTCACCCCTCCACTTT
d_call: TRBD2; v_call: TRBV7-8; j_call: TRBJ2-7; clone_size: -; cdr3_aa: CASRRTSGSYEQYF; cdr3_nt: TGTGCCAGCAGGCGGACTAGCGGGAGCTACGAGCAGTACTTC
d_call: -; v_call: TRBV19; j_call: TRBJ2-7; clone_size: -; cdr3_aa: CASSVSRDLGYEQYF; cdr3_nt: TGTGCCAGTAGTGTATCGAGGGATTTGGGATACGAGCAGTACTTC
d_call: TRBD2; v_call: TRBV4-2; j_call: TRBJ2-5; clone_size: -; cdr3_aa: CASSRLAGVQETQYF; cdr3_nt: TGTGCCAGCAGCCGGCTAGCGGGGGTACAAGAGACCCAGTACTTC
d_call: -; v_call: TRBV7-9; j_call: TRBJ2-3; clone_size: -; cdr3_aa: CASSFSTGLSDTQYF; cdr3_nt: TGTGCCAGCAGCTTCTCAACAGGGTTATCAGATACGCAGTATTTT
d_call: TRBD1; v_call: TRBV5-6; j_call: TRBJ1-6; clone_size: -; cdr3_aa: CASREQGAGNSPLHF; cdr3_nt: TGTGCCAGCAGGGAACAGGGGGCTGGTAATTCACCCCTCCACTTT
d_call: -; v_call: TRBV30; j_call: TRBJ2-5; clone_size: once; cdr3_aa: CAWMGTETQYF; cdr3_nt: TGTGCCTGGATGGGCACGGAGACCCAGTACTTC
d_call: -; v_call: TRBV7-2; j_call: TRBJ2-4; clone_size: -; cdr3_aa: CASSSTTRNKNIQYF; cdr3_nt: TGTGCCAGCAGCTCCACTACTCGTAACAAAAACATTCAGTACTTC
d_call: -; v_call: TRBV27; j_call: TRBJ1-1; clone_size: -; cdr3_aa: CASTPSVGHTEAFF; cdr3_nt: TGTGCCAGCACGCCCTCAGTGGGGCACACTGAAGCTTTCTTT
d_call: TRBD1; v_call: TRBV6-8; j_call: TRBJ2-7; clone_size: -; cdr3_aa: CASRDRPYEQYF; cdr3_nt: TGTGCCAGCCGGGACAGACCCTACGAGCAGTACTTC
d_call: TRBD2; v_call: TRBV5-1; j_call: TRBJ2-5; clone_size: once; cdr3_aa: CASSFGVAGGREAQYF; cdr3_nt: TGCGCCAGCAGCTTCGGGGTAGCGGGGGGACGAGAGGCCCAGTACTTC
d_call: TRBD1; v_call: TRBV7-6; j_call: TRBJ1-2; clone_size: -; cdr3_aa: CASSPDVAGGDGYTF; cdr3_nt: TGTGCCAGCAGCCCGGATGTCGCAGGGGGCGATGGCTACACCTTC
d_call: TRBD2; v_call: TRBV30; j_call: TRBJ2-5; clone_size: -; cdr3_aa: CAWSSGRGSETQYF; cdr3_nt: TGTGCCTGGAGTAGCGGGAGGGGTTCAGAGACCCAGTACTTC
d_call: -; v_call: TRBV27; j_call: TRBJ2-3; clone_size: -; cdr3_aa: CASMGESSTDTQYF; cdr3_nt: TGTGCCAGCATGGGAGAGAGTAGCACAGATACGCAGTATTTT
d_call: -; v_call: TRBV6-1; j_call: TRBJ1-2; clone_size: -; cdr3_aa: CASSVSPGYTF; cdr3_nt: TGTGCCAGCAGTGTGTCCCCGGGCTACACCTTC